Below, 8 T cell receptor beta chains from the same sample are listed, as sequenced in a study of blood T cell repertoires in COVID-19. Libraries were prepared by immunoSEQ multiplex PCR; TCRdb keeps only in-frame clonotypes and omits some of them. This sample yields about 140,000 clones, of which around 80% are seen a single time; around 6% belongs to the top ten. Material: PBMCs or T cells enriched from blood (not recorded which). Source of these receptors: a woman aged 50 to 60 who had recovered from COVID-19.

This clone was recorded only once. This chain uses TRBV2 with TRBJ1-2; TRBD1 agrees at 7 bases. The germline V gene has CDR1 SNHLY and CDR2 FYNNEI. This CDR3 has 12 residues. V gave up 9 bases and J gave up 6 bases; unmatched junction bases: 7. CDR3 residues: CASTQGGHGYTF. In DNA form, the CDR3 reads TGTGCCAGTACTCAGGGGGGACATGGCTACACCTTC.

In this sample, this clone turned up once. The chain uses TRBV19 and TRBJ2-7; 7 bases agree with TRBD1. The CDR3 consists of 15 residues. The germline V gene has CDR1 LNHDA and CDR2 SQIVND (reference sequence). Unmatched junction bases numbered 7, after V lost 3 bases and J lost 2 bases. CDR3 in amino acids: CASSIFSQGAYEQYF. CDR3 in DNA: TGTGCCAGTAGTATCTTTAGTCAGGGGGCCTACGAGCAGTACTTC.

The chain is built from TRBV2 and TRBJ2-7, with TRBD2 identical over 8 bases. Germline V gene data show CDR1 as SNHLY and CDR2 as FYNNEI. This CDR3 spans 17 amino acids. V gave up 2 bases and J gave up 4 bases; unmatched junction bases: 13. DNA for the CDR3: TGTGCCAGCAGTGAACGCCTACGGGGGGGCCTTACTTACGAGCAGTACTTC. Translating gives CASSERLRGGLTYEQYF.

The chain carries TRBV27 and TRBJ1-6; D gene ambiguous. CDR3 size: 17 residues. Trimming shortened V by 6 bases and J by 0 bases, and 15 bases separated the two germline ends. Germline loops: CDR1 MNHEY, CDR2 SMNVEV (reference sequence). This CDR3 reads CASRGGPPSSYNSPLHF. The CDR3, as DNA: TGTGCCAGCAGAGGAGGACCGCCGAGCTCCTATAATTCACCCCTCCACTTT.

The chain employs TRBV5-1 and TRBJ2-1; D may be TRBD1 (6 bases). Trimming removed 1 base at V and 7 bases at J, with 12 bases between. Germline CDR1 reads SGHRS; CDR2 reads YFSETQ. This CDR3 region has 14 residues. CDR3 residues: CASSLWGPGNEQFF. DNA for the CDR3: TGCGCCAGCAGCTTGTGGGGGCCTGGAAATGAGCAGTTCTTC. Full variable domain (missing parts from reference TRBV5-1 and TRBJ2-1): KAGVTQTPRYLIKTRGQQVTLSCSPISGHRSVSWYQQTPGQGLQFLFEYFSETQRNKGNFPGRFSGRQFSNSRSEMNVSTLELGDSALYLCASSLWGPGNEQFFGPGTRLTVL.

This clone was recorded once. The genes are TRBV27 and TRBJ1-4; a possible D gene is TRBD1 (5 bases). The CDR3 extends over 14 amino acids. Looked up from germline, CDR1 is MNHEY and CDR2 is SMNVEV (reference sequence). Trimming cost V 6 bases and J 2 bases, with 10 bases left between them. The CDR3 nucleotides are TGTGCCAGCAGATCCCCAGGGACTAATGAAAAACTGTTTTTT. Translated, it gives CASRSPGTNEKLFF.

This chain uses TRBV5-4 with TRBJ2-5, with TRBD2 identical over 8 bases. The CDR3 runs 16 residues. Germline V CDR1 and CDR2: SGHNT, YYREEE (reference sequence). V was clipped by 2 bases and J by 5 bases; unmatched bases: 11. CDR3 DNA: TGTGCCAGCAGCTTTGGGATAGCGGGGTGGGAGGAGACCCAGTACTTC. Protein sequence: CASSFGIAGWEETQYF.

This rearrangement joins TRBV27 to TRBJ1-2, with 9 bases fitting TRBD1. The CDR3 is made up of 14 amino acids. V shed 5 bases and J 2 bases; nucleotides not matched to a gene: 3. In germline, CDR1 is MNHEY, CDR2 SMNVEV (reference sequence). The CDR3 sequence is CASSHGTGNYGYTF. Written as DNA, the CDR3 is TGTGCCAGCAGTCATGGGACAGGGAACTATGGCTACACCTTC.